This T cell receptor beta chain was recovered during a study of blood T cell repertoires in COVID-19. CDR1 is SGHAT, CDR2 FQNNGV, per germline. V was pared by 5 bases and J by 2 bases, with 16 bases between. The CDR3 contains 16 residues. Two consecutive negative NP/OP PCR tests, clearance, or resolved symptoms defined Cohort 3 recovery. TCRdb's table, derived via immunoSEQ multiplex PCR, lists solely in-frame clones and lacks some. In the table there are 250,000 to 350,000 clones, approximately 88% of which are singletons. The chain uses TRBV11-2 and TRBJ2-1; possibly TRBD2 for D (5 bases). Sequences were obtained from PBMCs or T cells enriched from blood (not recorded which). The source of this sequence is a woman between 18 and 29 years old who had recovered from COVID-19. The CDR3 is CASSPIRGPTYNEQFF. Written as DNA, the CDR3 is TGTGCCAGCAGCCCCATCAGAGGGCCTACCTACAATGAGCAGTTCTTC.